The 17 T cell receptor beta chains given below trace back to one sample, sequenced in a study of identical twins. TCRdb redid the calling of the 5' RACE reads with MiXCR, one entry per CDR3 protein. The table records a few hundred thousand distinct CDR3 sequences, around 15% of them present only once. Separately, the same data were catalogued under a study of yellow fever vaccine responses in identical twins.

Sequenced: CD4+ T cells sorted from blood. The receptor source for this set is a woman between 18 and 29 years old in good health.

This clonotype was recorded a few times. The genes are TRBV6-2 or TRBV6-3 and TRBJ1-2; D is undetermined. The CDR3 is 15 amino acids. With 5 bases removed from V and 2 bases from J, the gap between germline ends came to 15 bases. The germline V gene encodes CDR1 MNHEY and CDR2 SVGEGT. This CDR3 reads CASSRQLIANYGYTF. CDR3 DNA sequence: TGTGCCAGCAGTCGGCAGCTGATTGCCAACTATGGCTACACCTTC.

This clonotype was counted many times. The chain recombines TRBV4-1 with TRBJ2-5; TRBD1 aligns across 8 bases. This CDR3 is built from 15 residues. CDR1 and CDR2 from the germline V gene are MGHRA and YSYEKL. Trimming removed 6 bases from V and 3 bases from J; junction bases left unmatched: 9. Written as DNA, the CDR3 is TGCGCCAGCAGACGTACCGGGACAGGAAAAGAGACCCAGTACTTC. This translates into CASRRTGTGKETQYF.

V is TRBV29-1 and J is TRBJ2-3; 12 nucleotides agree with TRBD2. From germline, CDR1 is SQVTM and CDR2 ANQGSEA. V lost 3 bases and J lost 0; bases outside the gene matches: 10. The CDR3 is 18 amino acids. As DNA, the CDR3 is TGCAGCGTTGATCTAGGGCTAGCGGGAGGGCGGAGCACAGATACGCAGTATTTT. This gives the protein CSVDLGLAGGRSTDTQYF.

This clonotype was seen more than once but under ten times. This chain uses TRBV27 with TRBJ2-1, with D possibly matching TRBD2 (5 bases). Trimming cost V 3 bases and J 6 bases, with 9 bases left between them. The germline CDR1 and CDR2 sequences are MNHEY and SMNVEV (reference sequence). The CDR3 has 13 residues. The CDR3 nucleotides are TGTGCCAGCAGTTTCCCTACTAGCAATGAGCAGTTCTTC. Residues: CASSFPTSNEQFF.

This clonotype was detected a few times. The rearrangement links TRBV7-9 to TRBJ2-1; TRBD1 is a possible D gene (6 bases). The length of the CDR3 is 12 residues. Germline values: CDR1 SEHNR, CDR2 FQNEAQ (reference sequence). V was pared by 6 bases and J by 9 bases, with 12 bases between. The CDR3: CASRQDRSEQFF. In nucleotides, the CDR3 is TGTGCCAGCAGACAGGACAGAAGTGAGCAGTTCTTC. The variable domain in full, with the rest retrieved from reference TRBV7-9 and TRBJ2-1, is DTGVSQNPRHKITKRGQNVTFRCDPISEHNRLYWYRQTLGQGPEFLTYFQNEAQLEKSRLLSDRFSAERPKGSFSTLEIQRTEQGDSAMYLCASRQDRSEQFFGPGTRLTVL.

V usage is TRBV10-3 and J usage is TRBJ2-1; D assignment may be TRBD1 or TRBD2 (5 bases each). CDR3 length equals 14 residues. Trimming removed 4 bases at V and 0 bases at J, with 7 bases between. The germline V gene encodes CDR1 ENHRY and CDR2 SYGVKD. The CDR3 nucleotides read TGTGCCATCAGTGCGGGACCCTCCTACAATGAGCAGTTCTTC. This translates into CAISAGPSYNEQFF.

This clonotype turned up a few times. The chain joins TRBV4-1 to TRBJ2-1; D is unclear. Germline CDR1 reads MGHRA; CDR2 reads YSYEKL. This CDR3 contains 16 residues. V was pared by 1 base and J by 1 base, with 11 bases between. CDR3 in DNA: TGCGCCAGCAGCCAAGGTGTTCTCCTTTCCTACAATGAGCAGTTCTTC. Translated, it gives CASSQGVLLSYNEQFF.

This chain uses TRBV6-1 with TRBJ1-2; TRBD1 agrees at 7 bases. CDR3 length: 15 residues. Germline CDR1 MNHNS, CDR2 SASEGT. Germline trimming cut 6 bases from V and 0 bases from J; bases unmatched to any gene: 7. CDR3 amino acids: CASRDRKTANYGYTF. The DNA of the CDR3 is TGTGCCAGCAGGGACAGGAAGACAGCTAACTATGGCTACACCTTC.

This clonotype occurred a few times. V usage is TRBV20-1 and J usage is TRBJ2-2; TRBD2 matches at 14 bases. Trimming removed 3 bases from V and 1 base from J; junction bases left unmatched: 13. Germline assignment: CDR1 DFQATT and CDR2 SNEGSKA (reference sequence). The CDR3 runs 20 residues. The CDR3 nucleotides read TGCAGTGCTAGCCCTATTCCGGGACTAGCGGGAGAGAGGAACACCGGGGAGCTGTTTTTT. Protein product: CSASPIPGLAGERNTGELFF.

The chain uses TRBV28 and TRBJ2-1, with TRBD2 matching over 9 bases. J gave up 0 bases and V 5 bases, and 14 bases lay outside the gene matches. Per germline, CDR1 MDHEN and CDR2 SYDVKM. The CDR3 totals 19 residues. CDR3 residues: CASSLNSGSYLISYNEQFF. The CDR3 nucleotides are TGTGCCAGCAGTCTAAATAGCGGGAGTTACCTAATCTCCTACAATGAGCAGTTCTTC.

This chain uses TRBV7-2 with TRBJ2-5; TRBD2 aligns across 10 bases. Germline assignment: CDR1 SGHTA and CDR2 FQGNSA. The CDR3 contains 16 residues. J lost 4 bases, V lost 1 base, and 6 bases had no gene match. The CDR3 sequence is CASSLGFTSGTETQYF. The CDR3, as DNA: TGTGCCAGCAGCTTAGGATTTACTAGCGGGACAGAGACCCAGTACTTC.

The chain has TRBV7-3 and TRBJ2-1, with TRBD1 as a possible D gene (5 bases). In germline, CDR1 is SGHTA, CDR2 FQGTGA. Trimming took 2 bases from V and 7 from J, leaving 12 bases between them. The CDR3 has 14 amino acids. CDR3 coding DNA: TGTGCCAGCAGCTTAGTCGAAAGGGGTAATGAGCAGTTCTTC. It yields the protein CASSLVERGNEQFF.

This clonotype has a handful of counts. J is TRBJ1-2 and V is TRBV12-3 or TRBV12-4, with a possible D match to TRBD1 (6 bases). With 3 bases removed from V and 4 bases from J, the gap between germline ends came to 9 bases. CDR3 length: 13 residues. CDR3 amino acids: CASSFPGAYGYTF. In DNA, the CDR3 is TGTGCCAGCAGTTTTCCAGGGGCCTATGGCTACACCTTC.

This clonotype was observed a handful of times. The chain couples TRBV27 to TRBJ2-3; a possible D gene is TRBD1 (5 bases). Germline CDR1 MNHEY, CDR2 SMNVEV (reference sequence). The CDR3 length is 17 residues. Trimming left V 3 bases short and J 3 bases short, with 19 bases between. CDR3: CASSLMWTPGLTDTQYF. The CDR3 DNA reads as TGTGCCAGCAGTTTGATGTGGACACCAGGATTAACAGATACGCAGTATTTT.

This clonotype was detected a few times. The V gene is TRBV5-1, the J gene TRBJ2-7; D perhaps matches TRBD1 (5 bases). The CDR3 is 14 residues long. Per the germline V gene, CDR1 is SGHRS and CDR2 is YFSETQ. V was pared by 4 bases and J by 0 bases, with 11 bases between. DNA for the CDR3: TGCGCCAGCAGCCGAGGAGACAGCTCCTACGAGCAGTACTTC. Residues: CASSRGDSSYEQYF.

J is TRBJ2-2 and V is TRBV15, with D tentatively TRBD2 (7 bases). CDR1 and CDR2 from the germline V gene are LNHNV and YYDKDF (reference sequence). The CDR3 runs to 15 residues. Trimming cost V 5 bases and J 6 bases, with 16 bases left between them. The chain's CDR3 is CATSPGGGPPGELFF. CDR3 nucleotide sequence: TGTGCCACCAGCCCTGGGGGGGGGCCTCCCGGGGAGCTGTTTTTT. Full variable domain (remainder filled in from reference TRBV15 and TRBJ2-2): DAMVIQNPRYQVTQFGKPVTLSCSQTLNHNVMYWYQQKSSQAPKLLFHYYDKDFNNEADTPDNFQSRRPNTSFCFLDIRSPGLGDTAMYLCATSPGGGPPGELFFGEGSRLTVL.

This clonotype showed up just once. The chain is built from TRBV10-3 and TRBJ2-3, with D possibly TRBD2 on 5 matching bases. The CDR3 runs 18 residues. Deletions cut 3 bases from V and 0 bases from J, with 19 bases between. CDR1 and CDR2 from the germline V gene are ENHRY and SYGVKD. The chain's CDR3 is CAISDRPAGGASTDTQYF. The CDR3 DNA follows: TGTGCCATCAGTGATAGGCCCGCGGGCGGTGCTAGCACAGATACGCAGTATTTT.